The present TCR beta chain was sequenced within a study of blood T cells in healthy people across ages. From germline, CDR1 is KGHSH and CDR2 LQKENI. CDR3 length: 14 residues. A sample-barcoded 5' primer and a J-beta primer mix were used in a second PCR of roughly 7 to 11 cycles. TCRdb redid the calling of the 5' RACE reads with MiXCR, one entry per CDR3 protein. The data contain around 1,800,000 distinct CDR3 sequences, 35% to 50% of them singletons. This clonotype has a handful of counts. Material: blood. The chain joins TRBV18 to TRBJ2-5; D is ambiguous. The J call may be incorrect, as the DNA end agrees better with TRBJ2-7. The sequence derives from a human donor in good health. This CDR3 reads CASSPPRTPYEQYF. The CDR3 DNA is TGTGCCAGCTCACCACCGCGAACCCCCTACGAGCAGTACTTC.